This TCR beta chain derives from a study of identical twins. TCRdb re-called the 5' RACE reads with MiXCR, one entry per CDR3 protein. The sample has approximately 350,000 distinct CDR3 sequences, around 12% seen once; the top ten hold 7.2%. The CDR3 consists of 13 residues. V lost 6 bases and J lost 8, with 16 bases in between. Germline CDR1 is MDHEN and CDR2 is SYDVKM. This clonotype was seen a handful of times. These data were likewise used in another study, on yellow fever vaccine responses in identical twins.

The chain joins TRBV28 to TRBJ1-2; D is unresolved. The receptor's source is a woman aged 18-30 years in good health. Sequenced: CD8+ T cells sorted from blood. The DNA for the CDR3 is TGTGCCAGCAGCCTCGGACGGGGAACGGGCTACACCTTC. This gives the protein CASSLGRGTGYTF.